Shown below are 2 T cell receptor beta chains from a single sample sequenced in a study of human T cells and chemical hapten exposure. Time point reported: patch test 3, about 24 weeks after DPC sensitization. Treatment denoted: therapeutic diphenylcyclopropenone sensitization with weekly scalp DPC. A single record per CDR3 protein comes from TCRdb applying MiXCR to the RACE reads. The table lists around 150,000 distinct CDR3 sequences, around a quarter of them singletons, with under 2.5% in the top ten. Sample: whole blood, taken in connection with sensitization to the hapten diphenylcyclopropenone (DPC). Receptor source: a woman under 30 with alopecia areata. Some clones in this sample may be carry-over from other donors' samples.

The chain has TRBV20-1 and TRBJ1-5; 7 bases are shared with TRBD1. There are 15 residues in the CDR3. Germline CDR1 DFQATT, CDR2 SNEGSKA (reference sequence). With 4 bases clipped from V and 0 bases from J, the junction kept 6 bases outside the gene matches. CDR3 sequence (DNA): TGCAGTGCTAAACCGACAGGGTTTAGCAATCAGCCCCAGCATTTT. As protein: CSAKPTGFSNQPQHF.

The V and J genes are TRBV7-6 and TRBJ2-1; D remains unclear. The CDR3 totals 13 residues. Trimming took off 4 bases at V and 5 bases at J, with 9 bases between the two ends. Germline V gene sequence: CDR1 SGHVS, CDR2 FNYEAQ. The CDR3 nucleotides are TGTGCCAGCAGCTCCCTCGGCCACAATGAGCAGTTCTTC. Translation gives CASSSLGHNEQFF. Looking up the rest from reference TRBV7-6 and TRBJ2-1 gives the full variable domain: GAGVSQSPRYKVTKRGQDVALRCDPISGHVSLYWYRQALGQGPEFLTYFNYEAQQDKSGLPNDRFSAERPEGSISTLTIQRTEQRDSAMYRCASSSLGHNEQFFGPGTRLTVL.